This T cell receptor beta chain appears in the sequencing data of a study of blood T cells in healthy people across ages. Points on this clonotype: The antigen is undetermined.

Whole-study findings and limits: The study found more naive CD4+ cells and higher diversity in long-lived than aged donors.

The CDR3 contains 15 residues. Germline loops: CDR1 MNHEY, CDR2 SVGAGI. V gave up 2 bases and J gave up 2 bases; unmatched junction bases: 6. A second PCR of roughly 7 to 11 cycles used a sample-barcoded 5' primer and a J-beta primer mix. All cDNA molecules were each tagged by a template-switch adaptor with 12 random nucleotides. TCRdb redid the calling of the 5' RACE reads with MiXCR, one entry per CDR3 protein. Of about 1.1 million distinct CDR3 sequences listed, around two fifths were seen once; the top ten hold 10% to 15%. Caucasian, healthy and from Russia, the donors were aged between about 6 and 90.

V is TRBV6-5 and J is TRBJ2-7; TRBD1 agrees at 7 bases. The sequencing input was blood. The receptor was derived from a man aged 18 to 30 in good health. In DNA, the CDR3 is TGTGCCAGCAGTTACGGGACGGGACAGCCCTACGAGCAGTACTTC. Its protein is CASSYGTGQPYEQYF.